This is a list of T cell receptor beta chains from one sample in a study of metastatic and nonmetastatic thyroid tumors. TCRdb ran MiXCR on the PCR reads. The sample lists around 17,000 clones; 23% were seen once. Sequencing input: adjacent normal tissue. All receptors come from a female donor with papillary thyroid cancer or a benign thyroid nodule (not recorded which). Some clones in this sample may be carry-over from other donors' samples. Each CDR3 is given with its conserved first and last residue. D genes are given only for firm matches. Size values are once, few and many counts, or a class for expanded clones, and some rows have none.

d_gene	j_gene	v_gene	abundance	CDR3aa	CDR3nt
-	TRBJ1-6	TRBV27	medium-sized	CASTRLGRGGSSPLHF	TGTGCCAGCACCCGACTGGGCAGGGGAGGGTCTTCACCCCTCCACTTT
-	TRBJ2-7	TRBV6-5	few	CASSYSTAELYYEQYF	TGTGCCAGCAGTTACTCGACTGCGGAGTTGTACTACGAGCAGTACTTC
-	TRBJ2-5	TRBV20-1	-	CSASQGHPRTQYF	TGCAGTGCTAGCCAGGGACACCCCCGGACCCAGTACTTC
-	TRBJ2-1	TRBV20-1	-	CSAREFSFPGYNEQFF	TGCAGTGCTAGAGAGTTCTCTTTCCCTGGGTACAATGAGCAGTTCTTC
-	TRBJ2-7	TRBV18	many	CASSRGGVQYEQYF	TGTGCCAGCTCCCGAGGCGGGGTTCAATACGAGCAGTACTTC
-	TRBJ2-7	TRBV6-1	medium-sized	CASSEFVSYEQYF	TGTGCCAGCAGTGAATTCGTTTCCTACGAGCAGTACTTC
-	TRBJ2-1	TRBV7-6	many	CASSKDINYNEQFF	TGTGCCAGCAGCAAGGACATAAACTACAATGAGCAGTTCTTC
-	TRBJ2-1	TRBV2	medium-sized	CASRKVGEGENEQFF	TGTGCCAGCAGAAAGGTGGGGGAAGGGGAGAATGAGCAGTTCTTC
-	TRBJ1-2	TRBV27	-	CASSLLGGSYGYTF	TGTGCCAGCAGTTTATTGGGTGGGAGCTATGGCTACACCTTC
-	TRBJ2-2	TRBV25-1	many	CASSDPGSGELFF	TGTGCCAGCAGTGACCCCGGTTCCGGGGAGCTGTTTTTT
-	TRBJ1-1	TRBV5-5	-	CASSPGPGVNTEAFF	TGTGCCAGCAGCCCCGGACCGGGTGTGAACACTGAAGCTTTCTTT
-	TRBJ1-1	TRBV18	-	CASSPYQGDEAFF	TGTGCCAGCTCACCCTACCAAGGGGATGAAGCTTTCTTT
-	TRBJ1-5	TRBV5-3	-	CARSLRGSSNQPQHF	TGTGCCAGAAGCTTGAGGGGGAGTAGCAATCAGCCCCAACATTTT
-	TRBJ2-1	TRBV20-1	many	CSPMTKAHSAYNEQFF	TGCAGTCCGATGACCAAGGCCCATTCCGCTTACAATGAGCAGTTCTTC
-	TRBJ2-7	TRBV20-1	-	CSVRGPNVEQYF	TGCAGTGTTAGAGGCCCTAATGTCGAGCAGTACTTC
TRBD1	TRBJ2-1	TRBV20-1	-	CSARAGGTGENIDEQFF	TGCAGTGCTAGAGCCGGCGGGACAGGGGAAAATATTGATGAGCAGTTCTTC
-	TRBJ2-3	TRBV10-3	few	CAITENREWTDTQYF	TGTGCCATCACCGAGAATAGAGAATGGACAGATACGCAGTATTTT
-	TRBJ2-1	TRBV7-3	-	CASSLYPIGNLFF	TGTGCCAGCAGCTTATACCCTATCGGGAATCTGTTCTTC
-	TRBJ2-5	TRBV6-1	medium-sized	CASSSDSQGETQYF	TGTGCCAGCAGCAGCGACAGTCAAGGGGAGACCCAGTACTTC
-	TRBJ2-3	TRBV28	many	CASSVAISDTQYF	TGTGCCAGCAGTGTAGCGATCTCAGATACGCAGTATTTT
TRBD2	TRBJ2-7	TRBV4-1	many	CASSQIAGSSYEQYF	TGCGCCAGCAGCCAAATAGCGGGTAGCTCCTACGAGCAGTACTTC
-	TRBJ1-5	TRBV27	-	CASSSGVIGNQPQHF	TGTGCCAGCAGTTCCGGGGTAATAGGGAATCAGCCCCAGCATTTT
TRBD1	TRBJ1-2	TRBV19	few	CASSRQGEGYGYTF	TGTGCCAGTAGTCGACAGGGTGAGGGCTATGGCTACACCTTC
-	TRBJ2-7	TRBV2	medium-sized	CASSEALPTVSYEQYF	TGTGCCAGCAGTGAAGCGCTTCCAACTGTCTCCTACGAGCAGTACTTC
-	TRBJ2-1	TRBV11-2	many	CASSLGRWSGEQFF	TGTGCCAGCAGCTTAGGCCGGTGGTCCGGTGAGCAGTTCTTC
TRBD2	TRBJ2-5	TRBV5-1	many	CASSFNGLAQETQYF	TGCGCCAGCAGCTTTAACGGACTAGCTCAAGAGACCCAGTACTTC
-	TRBJ2-3	TRBV11-1	-	CASSLGRGASTDTQYF	TGTGCCAGCAGCTTAGGCCGGGGGGCAAGCACAGATACGCAGTATTTT
-	TRBJ1-1	TRBV7-3	-	CASSLEPMNTEAFF	TGTGCCAGCAGCTTGGAGCCCATGAACACTGAAGCTTTCTTT
-	TRBJ1-4	TRBV4-2	many	CASSRSTGSVEKLFF	TGTGCCAGCAGCCGAAGCACCGGCAGTGTGGAAAAACTGTTTTTT
-	TRBJ2-7	TRBV20-1	medium-sized	CSARGIGAYEQYF	TGCAGTGCTAGGGGGATAGGTGCCTACGAGCAGTACTTC
-	TRBJ1-5	TRBV20-1	many	CGSGDTYQPQHF	TGCGGCTCCGGGGACACCTATCAGCCCCAGCATTTT
TRBD2	TRBJ2-7	TRBV6-2/TRBV6-3	medium-sized	CASSYAGVVYEQYF	TGTGCCAGCAGTTACGCGGGAGTAGTGTACGAGCAGTACTTC
TRBD1	TRBJ2-7	TRBV7-3	-	CASSKGGQGQQYF	TGTGCCAGCAGCAAGGGGGGACAGGGCCAGCAGTACTTC
TRBD2	TRBJ2-3	TRBV20-1	many	CSAMRAGSGRDIDFTQYF	TGCAGTGCTATGCGGGCTGGTAGCGGGAGGGATATCGATTTTACGCAGTATTTT
-	TRBJ1-1	TRBV19	-	CASSSKGGAMNTEAFF	TGTGCCAGTAGCTCCAAGGGGGGAGCGATGAACACTGAAGCTTTCTTT
-	TRBJ2-5	TRBV28	medium-sized	CASSPGLQETQYF	TGTGCCAGCAGCCCGGGACTCCAAGAGACCCAGTACTTC
-	TRBJ2-7	TRBV20-1	-	CSALRGGSSYEQYF	TGCAGTGCTCTGCGAGGGGGGAGCTCCTACGAGCAGTACTTC
-	TRBJ2-7	TRBV6-5	-	CASGLPYEQYF	TGTGCCAGCGGTTTGCCATACGAGCAGTACTTC
-	TRBJ2-2	TRBV4-1	many	CASSPVGARTGELFF	TGCGCCAGCAGCCCCGTGGGGGCTCGGACCGGGGAGCTGTTTTTT
-	TRBJ1-2	TRBV5-1	-	CASSFDRTAAYTF	TGCGCCAGCAGCTTCGACAGGACAGCGGCCTACACCTTC
-	TRBJ2-7	TRBV5-3	once	CARSSTRTSYEQYF	TGTGCCAGAAGCTCTACTCGGACCAGTTACGAGCAGTACTTC
TRBD2	TRBJ2-1	TRBV30	many	CAWSNFLRTSGNSYNEQFF	TGTGCCTGGTCCAATTTTCTCCGGACTAGCGGGAACTCCTACAATGAGCAGTTCTTC
TRBD2	TRBJ2-1	TRBV7-3	-	CASSLGPPSGSLNEQFF	TGTGCCAGCAGCTTAGGGCCCCCTAGCGGGAGTTTGAATGAGCAGTTCTTC
-	TRBJ2-6	TRBV27	-	CASSPQDSGANVLTF	TGTGCCAGCAGTCCACAAGACTCTGGGGCCAACGTCCTGACTTTC
-	TRBJ2-1	TRBV2	many	CASRPSGSSSYNEQFF	TGTGCCAGCAGACCCAGCGGCTCCAGCTCCTACAATGAGCAGTTCTTC
-	TRBJ1-1	TRBV6-1	many	CASKSGPMNTEAFF	TGTGCCAGCAAGAGCGGACCGATGAACACTGAAGCTTTCTTT
-	TRBJ1-3	TRBV28	-	CASSSLTFRSGNTIYF	TGTGCCAGCAGTTCATTGACGTTTCGATCTGGAAACACCATATATTTT
-	TRBJ2-7	TRBV12-3/TRBV12-4	few	CASSGRSSSYEQYF	TGTGCCAGCAGTGGTAGGTCCAGCTCCTACGAGCAGTACTTC